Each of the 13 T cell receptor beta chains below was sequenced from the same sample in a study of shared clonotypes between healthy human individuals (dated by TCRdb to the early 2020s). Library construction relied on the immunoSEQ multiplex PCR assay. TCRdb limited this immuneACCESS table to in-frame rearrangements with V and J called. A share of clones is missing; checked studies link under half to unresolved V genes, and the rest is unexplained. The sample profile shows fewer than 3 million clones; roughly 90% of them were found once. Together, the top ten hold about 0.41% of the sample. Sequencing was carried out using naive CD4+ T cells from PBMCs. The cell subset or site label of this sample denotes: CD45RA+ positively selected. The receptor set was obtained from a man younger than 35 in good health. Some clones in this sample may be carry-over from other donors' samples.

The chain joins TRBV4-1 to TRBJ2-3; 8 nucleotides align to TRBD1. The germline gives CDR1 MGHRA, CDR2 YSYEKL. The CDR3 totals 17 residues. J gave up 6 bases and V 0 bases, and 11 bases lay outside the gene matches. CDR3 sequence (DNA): TGCGCCAGCAGCCAAGATCGGACAGGGCGGACCATGGATACGCAGTATTTT. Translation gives CASSQDRTGRTMDTQYF.

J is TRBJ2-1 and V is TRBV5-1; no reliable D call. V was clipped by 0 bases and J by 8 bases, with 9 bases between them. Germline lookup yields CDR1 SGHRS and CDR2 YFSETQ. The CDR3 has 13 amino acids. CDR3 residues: CASSLAAAHEQFF. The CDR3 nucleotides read TGCGCCAGCAGCTTGGCCGCCGCCCATGAGCAGTTCTTC.

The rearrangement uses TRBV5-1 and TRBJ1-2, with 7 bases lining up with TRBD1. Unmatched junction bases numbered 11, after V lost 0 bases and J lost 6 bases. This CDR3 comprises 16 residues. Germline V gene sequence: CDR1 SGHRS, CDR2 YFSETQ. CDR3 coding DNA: TGCGCCAGCAGCTTGGTTGCCGGACAGGTCAACGATGGCTACACCTTC. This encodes CASSLVAGQVNDGYTF.

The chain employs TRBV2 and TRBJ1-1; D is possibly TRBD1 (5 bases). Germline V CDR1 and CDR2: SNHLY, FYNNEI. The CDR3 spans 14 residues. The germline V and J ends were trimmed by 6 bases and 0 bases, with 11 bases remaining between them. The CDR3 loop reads CASSRGRMNTEAFF. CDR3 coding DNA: TGTGCCAGCAGCCGGGGACGGATGAACACTGAAGCTTTCTTT.

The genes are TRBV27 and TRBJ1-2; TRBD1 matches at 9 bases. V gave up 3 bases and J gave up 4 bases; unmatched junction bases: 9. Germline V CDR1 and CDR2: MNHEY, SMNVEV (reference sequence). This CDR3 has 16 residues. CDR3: CASSLGYDRGGYGYTF. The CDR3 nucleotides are TGTGCCAGCAGTTTGGGGTACGACAGGGGGGGCTATGGCTACACCTTC.

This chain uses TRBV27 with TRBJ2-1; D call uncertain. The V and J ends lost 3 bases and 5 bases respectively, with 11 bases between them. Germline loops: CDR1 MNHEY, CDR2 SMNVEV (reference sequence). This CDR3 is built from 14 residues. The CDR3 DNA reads TGTGCCAGCAGTTTCAAGCGACCTAACAATGAGCAGTTCTTC. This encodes CASSFKRPNNEQFF.

CDR3 sequence: CASSPNAIDLTYEQYF. The CDR3 DNA follows: TGTGCCAGCTCACCAAACGCGATCGACCTAACCTACGAGCAGTACTTC. This chain joins TRBV18 and TRBJ2-7; D not resolved. The CDR3 contains 16 residues. Deletions cut 2 bases from V and 2 bases from J, with 16 bases between. Per the germline V gene, CDR1 is KGHSH and CDR2 is LQKENI.

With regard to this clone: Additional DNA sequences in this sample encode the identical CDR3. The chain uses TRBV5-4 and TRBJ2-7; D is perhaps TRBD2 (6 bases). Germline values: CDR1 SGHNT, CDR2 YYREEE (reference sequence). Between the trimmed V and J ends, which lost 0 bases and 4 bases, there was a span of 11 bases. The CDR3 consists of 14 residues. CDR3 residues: CASSLDGGRYEQYF. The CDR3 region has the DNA TGTGCCAGCAGCTTGGACGGGGGACGATACGAGCAGTACTTC.

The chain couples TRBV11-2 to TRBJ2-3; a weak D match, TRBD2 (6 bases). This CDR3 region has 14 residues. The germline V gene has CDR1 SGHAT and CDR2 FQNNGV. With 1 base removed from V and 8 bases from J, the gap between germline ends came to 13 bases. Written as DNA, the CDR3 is TGTGCCAGCAGCTTAGGGAGAGAGGGAGGTACGCAGTATTTT. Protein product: CASSLGREGGTQYF.

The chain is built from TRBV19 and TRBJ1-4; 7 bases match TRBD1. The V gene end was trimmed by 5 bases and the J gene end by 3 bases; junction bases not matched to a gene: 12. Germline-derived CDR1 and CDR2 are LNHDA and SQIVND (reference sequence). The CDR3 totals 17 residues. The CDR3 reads CASSPPGRGLSNEKLFF. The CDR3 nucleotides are TGTGCCAGTAGTCCCCCGGGCAGGGGGTTGTCTAATGAAAAACTGTTTTTT.

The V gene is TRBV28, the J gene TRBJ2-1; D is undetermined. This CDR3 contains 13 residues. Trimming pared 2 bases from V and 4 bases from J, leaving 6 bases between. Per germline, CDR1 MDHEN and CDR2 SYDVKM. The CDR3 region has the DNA TGTGCCAGCAGTTTAGGGAAATACAATGAGCAGTTCTTC. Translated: CASSLGKYNEQFF. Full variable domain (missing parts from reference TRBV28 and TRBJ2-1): DVKVTQSSRYLVKRTGEKVFLECVQDMDHENMFWYRQDPGLGLRLIYFSYDVKMKEKGDIPEGYSVSREKKERFSLILESASTNQTSMYLCASSLGKYNEQFFGPGTRLTVL.

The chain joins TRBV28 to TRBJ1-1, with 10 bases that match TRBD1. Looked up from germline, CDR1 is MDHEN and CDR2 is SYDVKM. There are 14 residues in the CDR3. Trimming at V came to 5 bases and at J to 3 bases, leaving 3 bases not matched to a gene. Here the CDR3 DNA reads TGTGCCAGCAGTCGGACAGGGGGGGACACTGAAGCTTTCTTT. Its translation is CASSRTGGDTEAFF.

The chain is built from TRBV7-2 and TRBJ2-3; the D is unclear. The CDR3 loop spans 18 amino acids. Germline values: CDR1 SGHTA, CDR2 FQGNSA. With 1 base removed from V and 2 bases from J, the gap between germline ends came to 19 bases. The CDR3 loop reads CASSLVFRSGSHTDTQYF. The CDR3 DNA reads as TGTGCCAGCAGCTTAGTCTTCCGAAGTGGCTCCCACACAGATACGCAGTATTTT. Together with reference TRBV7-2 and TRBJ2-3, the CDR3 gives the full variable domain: GAGVSQSPSNKVTEKGKDVELRCDPISGHTALYWYRQSLGQGLEFLIYFQGNSAPDKSGLPSDRFSAERTGGSVSTLTIQRTQQEDSAVYLCASSLVFRSGSHTDTQYFGPGTRLTVL.